The rows below give T cell receptor beta chains drawn from one sample of a study of cytomegalovirus exposure and HLA in healthy donors. Clones were read by immunoSEQ multiplex PCR, and TCRdb kept only the in-frame ones, dropping some. The sample has 100,000 to 150,000 clones, over 75% seen once. Sequenced: PBMCs. The source is a boy aged 5 to 17 in good health and CMV-seronegative. Both conserved end residues are part of each CDR3. A D gene is named only where the DNA matches it firmly. A row's size may be missing; if present it is once, few, many or a size class.

v_call: TRBV4-1
j_call: TRBJ2-5
d_call: TRBD2
clone_size: .
cdr3_nt: TGCGCCAGCAGCCAAGACGGGCGGGGGGAAGAGACCCAGTACTTC
cdr3_aa: CASSQDGRGEETQYF

v_call: TRBV27
j_call: TRBJ2-7
d_call: .
clone_size: once
cdr3_nt: TGTGCCAGCCGCTTCGACTCGGCGATTAACGAGCAGTACTTC
cdr3_aa: CASRFDSAINEQYF

v_call: TRBV5-4
j_call: TRBJ2-7
d_call: .
clone_size: .
cdr3_nt: TGTGCCAGCAGCTTGGTAGTGGCAGGCTCCTACGAGCAGTACTTC
cdr3_aa: CASSLVVAGSYEQYF

v_call: TRBV5-1
j_call: TRBJ2-5
d_call: TRBD1
clone_size: .
cdr3_nt: TGCGCCAGCAGCTTTCCTCGGCAGGGGGCTCAAGAGACCCAGTACTTC
cdr3_aa: CASSFPRQGAQETQYF

v_call: TRBV5-1
j_call: TRBJ1-1
d_call: TRBD1
clone_size: few
cdr3_nt: TGCGCCAGCAGCTTGGCAGGACAGGGTAACACTGAAGCTTTCTTT
cdr3_aa: CASSLAGQGNTEAFF

v_call: TRBV5-1
j_call: TRBJ2-1
d_call: TRBD2
clone_size: once
cdr3_nt: TGCGCCAGCAGCCCCGGGACTAGCCACAATGAGCAGTTCTTC
cdr3_aa: CASSPGTSHNEQFF

v_call: TRBV7-9
j_call: TRBJ2-7
d_call: .
clone_size: .
cdr3_nt: TGTTCCAGCAGCTACCACACCGACGAGCAGTACTTC
cdr3_aa: CSSSYHTDEQYF

v_call: TRBV6-6
j_call: TRBJ2-2
d_call: .
clone_size: .
cdr3_nt: TGTGCCAGCAGTTACTCCGCAGGGGCAAGTGCCGGGGAGCTGTTTTTT
cdr3_aa: CASSYSAGASAGELFF

v_call: TRBV6-1
j_call: TRBJ2-3
d_call: TRBD1
clone_size: once
cdr3_nt: TGTGCCAGCAGACAGGGGGCCGTTAGCACAGATACGCAGTATTTT
cdr3_aa: CASRQGAVSTDTQYF

v_call: TRBV7-8
j_call: TRBJ2-2
d_call: TRBD1
clone_size: .
cdr3_nt: TGTGCCAGCAGCTTACAGGGGGCGGGCACCGGGGAGCTGTTTTTT
cdr3_aa: CASSLQGAGTGELFF

v_call: TRBV11-3
j_call: TRBJ1-1
d_call: TRBD1
clone_size: .
cdr3_nt: TGTGCCAGCAGCTTAGGGACAGGGGGGAACACTGAAGCTTTCTTT
cdr3_aa: CASSLGTGGNTEAFF

v_call: TRBV4-3
j_call: TRBJ1-3
d_call: .
clone_size: .
cdr3_nt: TGCGCCAGCAGCCAAGATCTAAACGGGTTCGGAAACACCATATATTTT
cdr3_aa: CASSQDLNGFGNTIYF

v_call: TRBV11-1
j_call: TRBJ2-1
d_call: TRBD2
clone_size: once
cdr3_nt: TGTGCCAGCAGCGAAGCGGGGGGGCGTCATGAGCAGTTCTTC
cdr3_aa: CASSEAGGRHEQFF

v_call: TRBV7-6
j_call: TRBJ2-1
d_call: TRBD2
clone_size: .
cdr3_nt: TGTGCCAGCAGCGTGAGCGGGATTTCCCAAAATGAGCAGTTCTTC
cdr3_aa: CASSVSGISQNEQFF

v_call: TRBV2
j_call: TRBJ1-2
d_call: .
clone_size: .
cdr3_nt: TGTGCCAGCAGACCGACAGGTGATAACTATGGCTACACCTTC
cdr3_aa: CASRPTGDNYGYTF

v_call: TRBV5-4
j_call: TRBJ1-1
d_call: TRBD1
clone_size: .
cdr3_nt: TGTGCCAGCAGCTTTTCTCGACAGGGGGCGTCTGAAGCTTTCTTT
cdr3_aa: CASSFSRQGASEAFF

v_call: TRBV27
j_call: TRBJ2-1
d_call: .
clone_size: .
cdr3_nt: TGTGCCAGCAGTTTACAGGTACAGGGTTACAATGAGCAGTTCTTC
cdr3_aa: CASSLQVQGYNEQFF

v_call: TRBV19
j_call: TRBJ1-2
d_call: TRBD1
clone_size: .
cdr3_nt: TGTGCCAGTAGTAAAGACAGGGGGCCGTATGGCTACACCTTC
cdr3_aa: CASSKDRGPYGYTF

v_call: TRBV15
j_call: TRBJ2-6
d_call: .
clone_size: .
cdr3_nt: TGTGCCACCAGCTTACAACCTGGCTCTGGGGCCAACGTCCTGACTTTC
cdr3_aa: CATSLQPGSGANVLTF

v_call: TRBV2
j_call: TRBJ1-3
d_call: .
clone_size: .
cdr3_nt: TGTGCCAGCTGGGAGTCCCTAAACACCATATATTTT
cdr3_aa: CASWESLNTIYF

v_call: TRBV7-6
j_call: TRBJ2-5
d_call: .
clone_size: .
cdr3_nt: TGTGCCAGCAGCGGAGGGACAGCTCAAGAGACCCAGTACTTC
cdr3_aa: CASSGGTAQETQYF

v_call: TRBV29-1
j_call: TRBJ2-3
d_call: TRBD1
clone_size: few
cdr3_nt: TGCAGCGTTGTGAAACAGGGGGCAGCCGATACGCAGTATTTT
cdr3_aa: CSVVKQGAADTQYF

v_call: TRBV21-1
j_call: TRBJ2-6
d_call: .
clone_size: .
cdr3_nt: TGTGCCAGCAGCAAAGCCGGGACAGGGGAGGGGTGGGCCAACGTCCTGACTTTC
cdr3_aa: CASSKAGTGEGWANVLTF

v_call: TRBV30
j_call: TRBJ1-4
d_call: .
clone_size: .
cdr3_nt: TGTGCCTGGAGGGAGGGTAGGGGCGAACTGTTTTTT
cdr3_aa: CAWREGRGELFF

v_call: TRBV14
j_call: TRBJ1-1
d_call: TRBD1
clone_size: .
cdr3_nt: TGTGCCAGCAGCCAACACAGGGGGGTTAACACTGAAGCTTTCTTT
cdr3_aa: CASSQHRGVNTEAFF

v_call: TRBV7-8
j_call: TRBJ1-3
d_call: .
clone_size: .
cdr3_nt: TGTGCCAGCAGCTTAACACCGAATACAGGTACCTCTGGAAACACCATATATTTT
cdr3_aa: CASSLTPNTGTSGNTIYF

v_call: TRBV5-4
j_call: TRBJ2-3
d_call: TRBD2
clone_size: .
cdr3_nt: TGTGCCAGCAGCTTGGGGACTAGCGGGGGAACCCAGTATTTT
cdr3_aa: CASSLGTSGGTQYF

v_call: TRBV13
j_call: TRBJ2-2
d_call: TRBD1
clone_size: .
cdr3_nt: TGTGCCAGCAGACGACAGGGCGCCGGGAAGCTGTTTTTT
cdr3_aa: CASRRQGAGKLFF

v_call: TRBV5-4
j_call: TRBJ1-1
d_call: .
clone_size: .
cdr3_nt: TGTGCCAGCAGCGGAGGGGTGGCTGAGAACACTGAAGCTTTCTTT
cdr3_aa: CASSGGVAENTEAFF

v_call: TRBV14
j_call: TRBJ2-7
d_call: TRBD2
clone_size: .
cdr3_nt: TGTGCCAGCAGCTTGACTAGCGGAGCAGGGCAGTACTTC
cdr3_aa: CASSLTSGAGQYF

v_call: TRBV15
j_call: TRBJ1-5
d_call: TRBD1
clone_size: .
cdr3_nt: TGTGCCACCAGCAGAGATTCTAATACAGGGGGCGGCAATCAGCCCCAGCATTTT
cdr3_aa: CATSRDSNTGGGNQPQHF

v_call: TRBV6-1
j_call: TRBJ2-7
d_call: .
clone_size: .
cdr3_nt: TGTGCCAGCAGGAGAAACGGCTACGAGCAGTACTTC
cdr3_aa: CASRRNGYEQYF

v_call: TRBV7-8
j_call: TRBJ2-7
d_call: TRBD1
clone_size: .
cdr3_nt: TGTGCCAGCAGCTTTTCCATAGGGACAGGGGAAAACGAGCAGTACTTC
cdr3_aa: CASSFSIGTGENEQYF

v_call: TRBV30
j_call: TRBJ1-1
d_call: .
clone_size: .
cdr3_nt: TGTGCCTGGAGTTTTCGCACGGGACACCAGAACACTGAAGCTTTCTTT
cdr3_aa: CAWSFRTGHQNTEAFF

v_call: TRBV4-1
j_call: TRBJ2-5
d_call: TRBD2
clone_size: few
cdr3_nt: TGCGCCAGCAGCCAAGTCCCACCTAGCGGGAGTGAGACCCAGTACTTC
cdr3_aa: CASSQVPPSGSETQYF

v_call: TRBV30
j_call: TRBJ2-7
d_call: .
clone_size: .
cdr3_nt: TGTGCCTGGAGTGTAGGAGGGGCCTACGAGCAGTACTTC
cdr3_aa: CAWSVGGAYEQYF

v_call: TRBV25-1
j_call: TRBJ1-5
d_call: .
clone_size: .
cdr3_nt: TGTGCCAGCTCAGAAGGGGCCCAGCCCCAGCATTTT
cdr3_aa: CASSEGAQPQHF

v_call: TRBV5-1
j_call: TRBJ2-5
d_call: .
clone_size: .
cdr3_nt: TGCGCCAGCAGCTTGCAGGGTATGGGGGAGACCCAGTACTTC
cdr3_aa: CASSLQGMGETQYF

v_call: TRBV5-1
j_call: TRBJ2-3
d_call: .
clone_size: .
cdr3_nt: TGCGCCAGCAGCTTGGGGGGGACTTTCGATACGCAGTATTTT
cdr3_aa: CASSLGGTFDTQYF